The sequence of this T cell receptor (beta chain) was determined in a study of control samples from healthy donors and cancer patients. Profiling relied on immunoSEQ multiplex PCR, and the TCRdb table lists in-frame clones only, not all of them. The profile shows over 100,000 clones, around 89% of them singletons. Trimming left V 4 bases short and J 2 bases short, with 8 bases between. The CDR3 totals 13 residues. Germline-derived CDR1 and CDR2 are MNHEY and SMNVEV (reference sequence). This clone was seen just once. The sample comprised blood. The source of this sequence is a woman aged 45-65 years in good health. The genes are TRBV27 and TRBJ1-1; no clear D gene. The DNA for the CDR3 is TGTGCCAGCAGTTCACAGTTAAACACTGAAGCTTTCTTT. Translation: CASSSQLNTEAFF.